The rows below give T cell receptor beta chains drawn from one sample of a study of Ad26.COV2.S vaccination and SARS-CoV-2 variants. TCRdb keeps only in-frame clones here, not all; method: immunoSEQ multiplex PCR. The repertoire holds roughly 510,000 clones, with 70% to 90% as singletons. The specimen was peripheral blood, collected in a trial of Ad26.COV2.S vaccine versus placebo. These TCRs come from a person between 18 and 65 years old who received the Ad26.COV2.S COVID-19 vaccine or a placebo. CDR3s include the opening cysteine and the closing phenylalanine or tryptophan. The D gene is left open where the match is weak. Expanded clones are given a class, and other clones once, few, many or no size at all.

j_call: TRBJ2-7; d_call: TRBD2; clone_size: -; v_call: TRBV7-8; cdr3_nt: TGTGCCAGCAGCTTAGGGACTAGCGGGAGGTTGGGGTACGAGCAGTACTTC; cdr3_aa: CASSLGTSGRLGYEQYF
j_call: TRBJ2-1; d_call: -; clone_size: few; v_call: TRBV10-3; cdr3_nt: TGTGCCATCAGCGGAGGGGACCGTGAGCAGTTCTTC; cdr3_aa: CAISGGDREQFF
j_call: TRBJ2-7; d_call: -; clone_size: -; v_call: TRBV6-5; cdr3_nt: TGTGCCAGCAGCCCATCACCTCTCGAGCAGTACTTC; cdr3_aa: CASSPSPLEQYF
j_call: TRBJ2-1; d_call: TRBD2; clone_size: -; v_call: TRBV28; cdr3_nt: TGTGCCAGCAGGACACCCCCGGGTAGCGGGGCAAATGAGCAGTTCTTC; cdr3_aa: CASRTPPGSGANEQFF
j_call: TRBJ1-1; d_call: TRBD1; clone_size: -; v_call: TRBV29-1; cdr3_nt: TGCAGCGTTGGGGACAGGGGGCGTACTGAAGCTTTCTTT; cdr3_aa: CSVGDRGRTEAFF
j_call: TRBJ2-3; d_call: -; clone_size: -; v_call: TRBV9; cdr3_nt: TGTGCCAGCAGCCCACACACAGATACGCAGTATTTT; cdr3_aa: CASSPHTDTQYF
j_call: TRBJ2-3; d_call: -; clone_size: -; v_call: TRBV6-2/TRBV6-3; cdr3_nt: TGTGCCAGCAGTTACCCCGACCGAGATACGCAGTATTTT; cdr3_aa: CASSYPDRDTQYF
j_call: TRBJ2-5; d_call: TRBD2; clone_size: -; v_call: TRBV5-1; cdr3_nt: TGCGCCAGCAGCTTGGACGCGGGGGGGACCCAGTACTTC; cdr3_aa: CASSLDAGGTQYF
j_call: TRBJ1-2; d_call: TRBD1; clone_size: -; v_call: TRBV11-2; cdr3_nt: TGTGCCAGCAGCTTAGTAGGGGCAGGGGGCTATGGCTACACCTTC; cdr3_aa: CASSLVGAGGYGYTF
j_call: TRBJ2-2; d_call: TRBD2; clone_size: -; v_call: TRBV5-4; cdr3_nt: TGTGCCAGCAGCTTGCTAGCGGGAGGGCGGAAATCCGGGGAGCTGTTTTTT; cdr3_aa: CASSLLAGGRKSGELFF
j_call: TRBJ1-5; d_call: -; clone_size: -; v_call: TRBV4-3; cdr3_nt: TGCGCCAGCAGCCAAGTGACCGGGGACAATCAGCCCCAGCATTTT; cdr3_aa: CASSQVTGDNQPQHF
j_call: TRBJ2-7; d_call: -; clone_size: -; v_call: TRBV10-3; cdr3_nt: TGTGCCATCAGTGAGGGCCACTACGAGCAGTACTTC; cdr3_aa: CAISEGHYEQYF
j_call: TRBJ1-2; d_call: -; clone_size: -; v_call: TRBV27; cdr3_nt: TGTGCCAGCAGTTTAGTAGGGACCTATGGCTACACCTTC; cdr3_aa: CASSLVGTYGYTF
j_call: TRBJ1-2; d_call: -; clone_size: -; v_call: TRBV2; cdr3_nt: TGTGCCAGCAGTGAAGGGGCGGCTGGTTTATATGGCTACACCTTC; cdr3_aa: CASSEGAAGLYGYTF
j_call: TRBJ2-3; d_call: -; clone_size: -; v_call: TRBV20-1; cdr3_nt: TGCAGTGCTCGTCTAAGAGATACGCAGTATTTT; cdr3_aa: CSARLRDTQYF
j_call: TRBJ2-1; d_call: -; clone_size: -; v_call: TRBV9; cdr3_nt: TGTGCCAGCATTCCCGGGGCTACCTCCTACAATGAGCAGTTCTTC; cdr3_aa: CASIPGATSYNEQFF
j_call: TRBJ1-2; d_call: TRBD1; clone_size: -; v_call: TRBV7-3; cdr3_nt: TGTGCCAGCAGCCCGTCGGGACAGGGGCGCGGCTACACCTTC; cdr3_aa: CASSPSGQGRGYTF
j_call: TRBJ2-2; d_call: -; clone_size: -; v_call: TRBV5-1; cdr3_nt: TGCGCCAGCAGCTTGGTCCAGGGTAGCACCGGGGAGCTGTTTTTT; cdr3_aa: CASSLVQGSTGELFF
j_call: TRBJ1-2; d_call: -; clone_size: few; v_call: TRBV6-6; cdr3_nt: TGTGCCAGCAGTGTGCCTCGGACCTCTAGCTTCGGCTACACCTTC; cdr3_aa: CASSVPRTSSFGYTF
j_call: TRBJ1-3; d_call: TRBD1; clone_size: -; v_call: TRBV9; cdr3_nt: TGTGCCAGCAGCGACCAACAGGGGCAGGGAAACACCATATATTTT; cdr3_aa: CASSDQQGQGNTIYF
j_call: TRBJ2-7; d_call: -; clone_size: -; v_call: TRBV4-2; cdr3_nt: TGTGCCAGCAGCCAAGATGCCCACGGCTACGAGCAGTACTTC; cdr3_aa: CASSQDAHGYEQYF
j_call: TRBJ1-2; d_call: -; clone_size: -; v_call: TRBV25-1; cdr3_nt: TGTGCCAGCAGTCTACGGGGGCTTGGCTACACCTTC; cdr3_aa: CASSLRGLGYTF
j_call: TRBJ2-3; d_call: TRBD2; clone_size: -; v_call: TRBV3-1/TRBV3-2; cdr3_nt: TGTGCCAGCAGCCCTGGGACTAGCGGGAGGACAGATACGCAGTATTTT; cdr3_aa: CASSPGTSGRTDTQYF